This is a list of T cell receptor beta chains from one sample in a study of identical twins. TCRdb reanalysed the 5' RACE reads using MiXCR and keeps one entry per CDR3 protein. The sample carries approximately 1.8 million distinct CDR3 sequences, less than 40% recorded once. Material for sequencing was cord blood. Receptor source: a newborn girl in good health. The CDR3 runs from the conserved cysteine through the conserved F or W. A D gene is named only where the DNA matches it firmly. The size field is filled for only some rows; it gives once, few, many or a size class.

TRBJ2-7 TRBV12-5 . 16 TRBD2 CASGLGLAPAEDEQYF TGTGCTAGTGGTTTGGGACTAGCCCCCGCTGAGGATGAGCAGTACTTC
TRBJ2-5 TRBV29-1 many 14 . CSVEPTGIQETQYF TGCAGCGTTGAACCAACAGGGATACAAGAGACCCAGTACTTC
TRBJ1-5 TRBV28 many 15 . CASSFGQDINQPQHF TGTGCCAGCAGTTTTGGGCAAGATATAAATCAGCCCCAGCATTTT
TRBJ2-7 TRBV10-3 few 14 TRBD2 CAISEGGGSYEQYF TGTGCCATCAGTGAGGGGGGGGGCTCCTACGAGCAGTACTTC
TRBJ1-2 TRBV27 . 16 TRBD1 CASSLYGGQGLAGYTF TGTGCCAGCAGTTTATACGGGGGACAGGGCCTGGCTGGCTACACCTTC
TRBJ1-3 TRBV18 few 15 TRBD1 CASSPWDSSGNTIYF TGTGCCAGCTCACCGTGGGACAGCTCTGGAAACACCATATATTTT
TRBJ1-2 TRBV5-1 many 15 . CASSLGTSLNYGYTF TGCGCCAGCAGCTTGGGGACGTCGCTTAACTATGGCTACACCTTC
TRBJ2-3 TRBV20-1 . 14 . CSASRGLAGDTQYF TGCAGTGCTAGTAGAGGGTTAGCAGGGGATACGCAGTATTTT
TRBJ2-5 TRBV4-2 few 17 . CASSQDLSWGDYNEQYF TGTGCCAGCAGCCAAGATCTTTCTTGGGGCGACTACAATGAGCAGTACTTC
TRBJ2-5 TRBV20-1 . 11 . CSLKLQETQYF TGCAGTCTAAAACTCCAAGAGACCCAGTACTTC
TRBJ1-2 TRBV5-1 many 15 TRBD1 CASSLDRGRNYGYTF TGCGCCAGCAGCTTGGACAGGGGGCGTAACTATGGCTACACCTTC
TRBJ2-7 TRBV5-1 . 14 TRBD1 CASTIGTGSYEQYF TGCGCCAGCACCATTGGGACAGGATCCTACGAGCAGTACTTC
TRBJ1-4 TRBV7-9 . 15 . CASSLEDRDHEKLFF TGTGCCAGCAGCTTAGAGGACAGAGATCATGAAAAACTGTTTTTT
TRBJ2-3 TRBV20-1 . 16 TRBD2 CSARSRASGTTDTQYF TGCAGTGCTAGGTCGCGGGCTAGCGGGACCACAGATACGCAGTATTTT
TRBJ2-5 TRBV3-1 . 12 . CASSEYEETQYF TGTGCCAGCAGTGAATACGAGGAGACCCAGTACTTC
TRBJ2-7 TRBV4-1 few 15 TRBD2 CASSRSSGNSYEQYF TGCGCCAGCAGCCGGAGTAGCGGGAATTCCTACGAGCAGTACTTC
TRBJ2-7 TRBV5-1 many 14 TRBD2 CASSLAGGAYEQYF TGTGCCAGCAGTTTAGCGGGGGGTGCCTACGAGCAGTACTTC
TRBJ2-7 TRBV5-4 few 16 TRBD2 CASSHYSGTSPHEQYF TGTGCCAGCAGCCACTATTCCGGGACTAGCCCCCACGAGCAGTACTTC
TRBJ1-2 TRBV21-1 few 19 . CASTSPQGGVREWPYGYTF TGTGCCAGCACCTCTCCACAGGGGGGGGTACGGGAGTGGCCCTATGGCTACACCTTC
TRBJ2-7 TRBV29-1 . 13 TRBD2 CSVGLAGGQEQYF TGCAGCGTCGGACTAGCGGGGGGGCAGGAGCAGTACTTC
TRBJ2-3 TRBV20-1 many 14 TRBD2 CSARDRGVTDTQYF TGCAGTGCTAGAGATCGGGGGGTTACAGATACGCAGTATTTT
TRBJ1-3 TRBV20-1 . 14 . CSARAEKNGNTIYF TGCAGTGCTAGAGCGGAGAAGAACGGAAACACCATATATTTT
TRBJ2-6 TRBV20-1 few 16 TRBD1 CSASRGRPSGANVLTF TGCAGTGCTAGCAGGGGGCGCCCCTCTGGGGCCAACGTCCTGACTTTC
TRBJ2-7 TRBV12-3/TRBV12-4 . 13 . CASSDRLRRSQYF TGTGCCAGCAGTGACAGACTGCGACGGTCCCAGTACTTC
TRBJ2-7 TRBV11-2 . 14 . CASSLVARSYEQYF TGTGCCAGCAGCTTAGTGGCACGATCCTACGAGCAGTACTTC
TRBJ2-4 TRBV4-1 many 17 TRBD1 CASSQPTGSRAKNIQYF TGCGCCAGCAGCCAACCGACAGGGTCTAGAGCCAAAAACATTCAGTACTTC
TRBJ2-5 TRBV3-1 . 15 . CASSQLVTVGETQYF TGTGCCAGCAGCCAACTAGTGACAGTGGGAGAGACCCAGTACTTC
TRBJ2-1 TRBV20-1 . 16 TRBD2 CSARDTRLAGRETQFF TGCAGTGCTAGAGATACGAGACTAGCGGGAAGGGAGACCCAGTTCTTC
TRBJ1-5 TRBV4-1 few 13 . CASSQLWNQPQHF TGCGCCAGCAGCCAATTGTGGAATCAGCCCCAGCATTTT
TRBJ2-7 TRBV4-2 . 17 TRBD2 CASSQGAGGRFSNEQYF TGTGCCAGCAGCCAAGGAGCAGGCGGGAGATTTTCCAACGAGCAGTACTTC
TRBJ2-2 TRBV20-1 . 17 TRBD2 CSAREASGGAKAGELFF TGCAGTGCTAGAGAGGCTAGCGGGGGGGCCAAGGCCGGGGAGCTGTTTTTT
TRBJ2-7 TRBV2 . 10 . CASSWYEQYF TGTGCCAGCAGTTGGTACGAGCAGTACTTC
TRBJ1-4 TRBV5-4 . 14 TRBD1 CASSATGGLEKLFF TGTGCCAGCAGCGCGACAGGGGGCCTTGAAAAACTGTTTTTT
TRBJ1-2 TRBV18 . 13 . CASSPKGGGGYTF TGTGCCAGCTCACCAAAGGGCGGCGGTGGCTACACCTTC
TRBJ1-2 TRBV7-2 few 15 . CASSLSGTFNYGYTF TGTGCCAGCAGCTTAAGTGGTACCTTTAACTATGGCTACACCTTC
TRBJ2-3 TRBV7-2 . 15 TRBD2 CASSHGLAVAHTQYF TGTGCCAGCAGCCACGGACTAGCGGTTGCCCATACGCAGTATTTT
TRBJ1-4 TRBV5-1 few 16 . CASSPAFVAVNEKLFF TGCGCCAGCAGCCCCGCCTTCGTAGCAGTTAATGAAAAACTGTTTTTT
TRBJ2-1 TRBV28 . 17 . CASSLWEGRGPYNEQFF TGTGCCAGCAGTTTATGGGAGGGCCGGGGGCCCTACAATGAGCAGTTCTTC
TRBJ2-7 TRBV15 . 14 TRBD1 CATSRAGTAYEQYF TGTGCCACCAGCAGAGCCGGGACAGCCTACGAGCAGTACTTC
TRBJ2-7 TRBV20-1 . 15 TRBD2 CSAPRTSGSSYEQYF TGCAGTGCCCCTCGGACTAGCGGAAGCTCCTACGAGCAGTACTTC
TRBJ2-4 TRBV4-2 many 10 . CASSQDEQYF TGTGCCAGCAGCCAAGATGAGCAGTACTTC
TRBJ2-1 TRBV20-1 . 13 . CSAEGRKYNEQFF TGCAGTGCGGAGGGCAGAAAGTACAATGAGCAGTTCTTC